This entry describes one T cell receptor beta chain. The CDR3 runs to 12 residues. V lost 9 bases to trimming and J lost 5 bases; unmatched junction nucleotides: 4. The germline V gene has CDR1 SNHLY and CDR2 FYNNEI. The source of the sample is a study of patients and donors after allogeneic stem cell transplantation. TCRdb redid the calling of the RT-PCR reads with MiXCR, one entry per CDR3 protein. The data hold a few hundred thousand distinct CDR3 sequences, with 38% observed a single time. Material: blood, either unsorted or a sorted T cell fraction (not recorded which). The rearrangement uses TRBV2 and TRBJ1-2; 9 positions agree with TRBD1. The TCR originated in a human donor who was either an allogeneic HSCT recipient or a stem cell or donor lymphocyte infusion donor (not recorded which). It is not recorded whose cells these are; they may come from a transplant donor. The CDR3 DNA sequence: TGTGCCAGGGGGACAGGGCCATATGGCTACACCTTC. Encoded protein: CARGTGPYGYTF.